A single TCR beta chain is shown here with its context. Its antigen is unknown. No qualities accompany the bases; no much larger clone lies one base away. Explained via the paper, the time point label denotes: cells obtained before transplantation from donor or recipient. CD3+CD4+ and CD3+CD8+ populations were FACS-sorted from unstimulated pre-transplant donor and recipient cells taken from spleen or lymph nodes. CDR1 and CDR2 (MDHEN, SYDVKM) derive from the germline V gene. V is cut by 6 bases and J by 6 bases, and the space between the germline ends is 16 bases. From the cysteine through the phenylalanine, the CDR3 covers 14 amino acids. Only the CDR3 part of the read is kept: 42 bases, read in frame from the first base. This record comes from a study of graft-versus-host responses after intestinal transplantation (dated by TCRdb to the early 2020s). Study-wide context: Recipients received multivisceral, liver-intestinal, or isolated intestinal transplants. Anti-thymocyte globulin induction was given to all recipients, followed by maintenance tacrolimus and steroids for approximately three years. After intestinal transplantation, graft-versus-host and host-versus-graft alloreactive T cell clones were followed in the graft, circulation and bone marrow using bulk TCR-beta CDR3 sequencing. To identify alloreactive clones, pre-transplant mixed lymphocyte reaction products were sequenced and compared with unstimulated pre-transplant donor and recipient T cells. A cohort of 20 to 25 intestinal transplant recipients, including one retransplant, was enrolled, and a few patients lacking pretransplant specimens were excluded. A peak of at least 4% donor T cells among recipient peripheral blood mononuclear cells was the definition used for donor T cell macrochimerism. Rather than going through the commercial service, samples from three later patients were sequenced in-house on an Illumina MiSeq and processed with MiXCR.

Preparation of the library involved the immunoSEQ multiplex PCR assay. In most patients, genomic DNA was isolated using the Qiagen DNeasy Blood and Tissue Kit and sent frozen to Adaptive Biotechnologies for TCR sequencing. For most patients, genomic DNA was subjected to high-throughput TCR-beta CDR3 sequencing by Adaptive Biotechnologies. Processing in the source paper ran as follows. Adaptive's ImmunoSEQ software supplied the TCR sequencing data for more than 15 patients, while MiXCR and VDJtools were used to process a few other patients. CD4 versus CD8 sorting errors were corrected by removing sequences found in both subsets at a frequency ratio below 5:1. Because the origin of CDR3 nucleotide sequences shared between donor and recipient could not be assigned, those sequences were removed. At least 2-fold expansion over unstimulated cells and a minimum CFSE-low frequency of 0.002% (template counts) or 0.001% (read counts) were required for clones to be classified as alloreactive. Clones were considered mappable if detected in sequenced pre-transplant spleen, lymph node, or MLR CFSE-low populations of the donor or recipient. The cumulative frequency of alloreactive clones was calculated as a percentage of all sequences, weighted by copy number. Sourced from immuneACCESS, this table was stored by TCRdb with only in-frame sequences that have V and J called. A share of the clones is absent; for the studies checked, an unresolved V gene accounts for under half, and the remainder has no known explanation. V, J and clone size are those of that table, while D and trimming were read from the DNA. The sample table contains tens of thousands of clones; only one count was recorded for more than 70% of them. Of the sample, 0.62% is held by the ten largest clones.

Broader findings and caveats from the paper: GvH clones turned up in recipient bone marrow, with some appearing earlier in ileal mucosa or blood, a pattern consistent with an intestinal mucosal origin. Peak levels of circulating GvH clones were associated with declines in HvG clones early after transplant. Patients with donor T cell macrochimerism had high GvH to HvG T cell clonal ratios in their allografts. Conclusions were limited by the relatively low number and heterogeneity of intestinal transplant patients.

The chain is made from TRBV28 and TRBJ2-3; no confident D gene assignment can be made. The receptor comes from a human donor who was the organ donor for an intestinal transplant. Sequences were derived from unstimulated CD4+ T cells sorted from spleen or lymph node cells, sampled before transplant. This receptor has the CDR3 CASSRGLLTDTQYF. The bases read TGTGCCAGCAGCCGCGGCCTCTTGACGGATACGCAGTATTTT.